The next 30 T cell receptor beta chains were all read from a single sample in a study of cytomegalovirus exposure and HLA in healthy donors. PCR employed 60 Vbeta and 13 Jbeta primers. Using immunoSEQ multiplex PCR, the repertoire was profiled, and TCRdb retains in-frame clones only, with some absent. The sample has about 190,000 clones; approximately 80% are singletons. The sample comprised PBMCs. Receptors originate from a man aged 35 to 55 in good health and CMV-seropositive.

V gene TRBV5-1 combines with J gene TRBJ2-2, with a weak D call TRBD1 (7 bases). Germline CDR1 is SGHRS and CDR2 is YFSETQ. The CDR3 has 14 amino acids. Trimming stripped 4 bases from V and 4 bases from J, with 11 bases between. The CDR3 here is CASSGGTATGELFF. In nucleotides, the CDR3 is TGCGCCAGCAGCGGAGGGACAGCCACCGGGGAGCTGTTTTTT.

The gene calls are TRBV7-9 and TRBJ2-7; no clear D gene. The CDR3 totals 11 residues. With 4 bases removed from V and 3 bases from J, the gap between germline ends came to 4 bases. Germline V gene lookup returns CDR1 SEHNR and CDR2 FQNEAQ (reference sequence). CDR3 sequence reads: CASSSFYEQYF. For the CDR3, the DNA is TGTGCCAGCAGCTCCTTCTACGAGCAGTACTTC.

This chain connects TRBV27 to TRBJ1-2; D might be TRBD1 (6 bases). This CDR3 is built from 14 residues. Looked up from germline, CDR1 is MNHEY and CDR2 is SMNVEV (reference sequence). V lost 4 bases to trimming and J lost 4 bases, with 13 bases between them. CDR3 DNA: TGTGCCAGCAGTTCATACAGGGATGCCTATGGCTACACCTTC. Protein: CASSSYRDAYGYTF.

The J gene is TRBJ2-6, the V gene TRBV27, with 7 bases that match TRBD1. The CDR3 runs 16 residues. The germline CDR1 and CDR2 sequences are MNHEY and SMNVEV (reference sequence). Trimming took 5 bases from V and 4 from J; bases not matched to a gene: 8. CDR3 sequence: CASSRKGAVGANVLTF. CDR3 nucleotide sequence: TGTGCCAGCAGTCGCAAGGGGGCGGTGGGGGCCAACGTCCTGACTTTC.

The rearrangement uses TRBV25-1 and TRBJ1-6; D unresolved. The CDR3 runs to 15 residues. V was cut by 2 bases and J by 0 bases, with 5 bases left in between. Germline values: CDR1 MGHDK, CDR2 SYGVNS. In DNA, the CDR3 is TGTGCCAGCAGTGAACGGAGCTCCTATAATTCACCCCTCCACTTT. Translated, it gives CASSERSSYNSPLHF.

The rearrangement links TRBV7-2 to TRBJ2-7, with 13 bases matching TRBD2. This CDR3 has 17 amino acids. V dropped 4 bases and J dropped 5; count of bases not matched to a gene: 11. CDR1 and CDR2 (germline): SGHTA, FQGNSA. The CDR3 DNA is TGTGCCAGCAGCTCCAGCGGACTAGCGGGAGTTATGGACGAGCAGTACTTC. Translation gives CASSSSGLAGVMDEQYF.

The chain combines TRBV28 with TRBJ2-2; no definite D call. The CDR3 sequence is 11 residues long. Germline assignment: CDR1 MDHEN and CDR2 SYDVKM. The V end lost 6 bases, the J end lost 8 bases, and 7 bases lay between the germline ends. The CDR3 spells CASRARGELFF. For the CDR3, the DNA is TGTGCCAGCAGGGCACGAGGGGAGCTGTTTTTT.

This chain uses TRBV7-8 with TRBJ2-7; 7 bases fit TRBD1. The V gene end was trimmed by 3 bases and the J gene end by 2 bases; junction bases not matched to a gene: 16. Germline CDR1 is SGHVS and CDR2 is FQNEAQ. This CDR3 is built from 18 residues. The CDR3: CASSFPRDRNLAAYEQYF. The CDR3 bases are TGTGCCAGCAGCTTCCCCAGGGACAGAAATTTGGCGGCCTACGAGCAGTACTTC.

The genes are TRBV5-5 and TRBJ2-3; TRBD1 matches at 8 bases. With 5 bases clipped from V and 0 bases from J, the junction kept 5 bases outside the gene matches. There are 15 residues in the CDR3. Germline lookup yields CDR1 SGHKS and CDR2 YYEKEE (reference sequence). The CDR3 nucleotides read TGTGCCAGCAGATTCGGGGACAGGAGCACAGATACGCAGTATTTT. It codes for CASRFGDRSTDTQYF. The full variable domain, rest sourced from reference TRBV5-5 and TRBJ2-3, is DAGVTQSPTHLIKTRGQQVTLRCSPISGHKSVSWYQQVLGQGPQFIFQYYEKEERGRGNFPDRFSARQFPNYSSELNVNALLLGDSALYLCASRFGDRSTDTQYFGPGTRLTVL.

The CDR3 here is CASSLAERAFHEQYF. The CDR3 DNA reads TGCGCCAGCAGCTTGGCCGAGCGGGCGTTTCACGAGCAGTACTTC. This chain connects TRBV5-1 to TRBJ2-7; perhaps TRBD2 as D (6 bases). The CDR3 extends over 15 amino acids. Per germline, CDR1 SGHRS and CDR2 YFSETQ. V was trimmed by 0 bases and J by 5 bases, leaving 15 bases between them.

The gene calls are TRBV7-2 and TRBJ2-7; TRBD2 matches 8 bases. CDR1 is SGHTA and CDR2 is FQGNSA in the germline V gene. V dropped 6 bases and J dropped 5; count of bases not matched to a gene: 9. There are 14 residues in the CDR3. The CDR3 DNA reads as TGTGCCAGCAGGACGGGGGGGCGCGTTCACGAGCAGTACTTC. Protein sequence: CASRTGGRVHEQYF.

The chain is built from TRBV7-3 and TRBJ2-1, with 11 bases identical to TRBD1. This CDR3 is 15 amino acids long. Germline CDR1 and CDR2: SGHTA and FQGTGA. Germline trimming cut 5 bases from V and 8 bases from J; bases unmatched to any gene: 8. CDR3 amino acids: CASSARTGGGDEQFF. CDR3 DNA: TGTGCCAGCAGCGCCCGGACAGGGGGCGGAGATGAGCAGTTCTTC.

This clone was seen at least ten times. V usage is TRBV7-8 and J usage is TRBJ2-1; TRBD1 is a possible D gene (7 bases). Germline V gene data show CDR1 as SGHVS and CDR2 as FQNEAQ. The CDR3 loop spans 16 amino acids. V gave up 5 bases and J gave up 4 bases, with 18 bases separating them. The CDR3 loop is CASSGGGGLGYNEQFF. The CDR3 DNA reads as TGTGCCAGCAGCGGAGGGGGCGGGTTGGGTTACAATGAGCAGTTCTTC.

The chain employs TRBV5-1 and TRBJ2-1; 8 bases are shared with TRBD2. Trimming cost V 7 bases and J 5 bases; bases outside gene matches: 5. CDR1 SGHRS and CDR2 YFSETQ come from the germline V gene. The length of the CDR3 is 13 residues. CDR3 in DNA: TGCGCCAGCGGCGGGGGGCTTAACAATGAGCAGTTCTTC. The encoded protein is CASGGGLNNEQFF.

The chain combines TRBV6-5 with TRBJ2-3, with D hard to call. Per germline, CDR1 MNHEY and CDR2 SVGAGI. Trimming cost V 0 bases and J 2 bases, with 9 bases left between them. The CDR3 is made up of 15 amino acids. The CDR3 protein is CASSYSTVYTDTQYF. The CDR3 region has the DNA TGTGCCAGCAGTTACTCCACAGTGTACACAGATACGCAGTATTTT.

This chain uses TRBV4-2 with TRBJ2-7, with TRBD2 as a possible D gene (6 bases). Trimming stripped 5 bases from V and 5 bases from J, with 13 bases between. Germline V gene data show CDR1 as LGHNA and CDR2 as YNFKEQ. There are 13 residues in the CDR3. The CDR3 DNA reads TGTGCCAGCAGCTTGGAGGGCAGCGACGAGCAGTACTTC. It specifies CASSLEGSDEQYF.

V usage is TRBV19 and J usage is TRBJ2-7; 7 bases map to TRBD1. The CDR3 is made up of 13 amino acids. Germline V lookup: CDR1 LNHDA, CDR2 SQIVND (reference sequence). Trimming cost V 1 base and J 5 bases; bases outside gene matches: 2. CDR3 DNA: TGTGCCAGTAGTATAGGACAGGGCCACGAGCAGTACTTC. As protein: CASSIGQGHEQYF.

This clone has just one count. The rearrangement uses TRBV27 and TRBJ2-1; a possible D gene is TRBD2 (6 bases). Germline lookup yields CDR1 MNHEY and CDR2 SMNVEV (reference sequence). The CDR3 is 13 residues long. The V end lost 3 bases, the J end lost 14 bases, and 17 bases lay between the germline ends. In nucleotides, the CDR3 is TGTGCCAGCAGTTTCGACGAGGAGGGGAAGAAGTTCTTC. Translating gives CASSFDEEGKKFF.

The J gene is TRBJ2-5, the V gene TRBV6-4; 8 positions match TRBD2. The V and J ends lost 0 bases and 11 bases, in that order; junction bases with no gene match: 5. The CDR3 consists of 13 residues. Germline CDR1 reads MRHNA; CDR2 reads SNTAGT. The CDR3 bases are TGTGCCAGCAGTGACTCGCCCGGGAGGGAGCAGTACTTC. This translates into CASSDSPGREQYF.

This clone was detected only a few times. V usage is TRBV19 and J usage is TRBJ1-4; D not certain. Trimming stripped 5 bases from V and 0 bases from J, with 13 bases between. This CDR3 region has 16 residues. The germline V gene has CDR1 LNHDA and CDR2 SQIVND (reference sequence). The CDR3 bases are TGTGCCAGTAGTGTAGTCTATCCTGCAACTAATGAAAAACTGTTTTTT. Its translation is CASSVVYPATNEKLFF.

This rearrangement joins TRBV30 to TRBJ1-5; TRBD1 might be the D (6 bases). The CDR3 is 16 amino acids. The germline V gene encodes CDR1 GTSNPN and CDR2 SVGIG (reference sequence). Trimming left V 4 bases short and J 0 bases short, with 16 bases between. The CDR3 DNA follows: TGTGCCTGGACCACTGGTCAGGGGTATAGCAATCAGCCCCAGCATTTT. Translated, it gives CAWTTGQGYSNQPQHF.

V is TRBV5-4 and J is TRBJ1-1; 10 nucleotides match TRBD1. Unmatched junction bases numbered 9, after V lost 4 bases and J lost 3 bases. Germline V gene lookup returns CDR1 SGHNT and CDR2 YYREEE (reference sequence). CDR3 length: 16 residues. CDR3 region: CASSHMTGGADTEAFF. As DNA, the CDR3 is TGTGCCAGCAGCCACATGACAGGGGGCGCGGACACTGAAGCTTTCTTT.

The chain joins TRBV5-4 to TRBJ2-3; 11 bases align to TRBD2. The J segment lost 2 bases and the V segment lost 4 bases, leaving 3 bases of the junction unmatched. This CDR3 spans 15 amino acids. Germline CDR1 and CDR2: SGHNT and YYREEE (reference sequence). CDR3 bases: TGTGCCAGCAGCGCGGGACTAGCGGACACAGATACGCAGTATTTT. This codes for CASSAGLADTDTQYF. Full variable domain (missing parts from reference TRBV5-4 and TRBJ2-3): ETGVTQSPTHLIKTRGQQVTLRCSSQSGHNTVSWYQQALGQGPQFIFQYYREEENGRGNFPPRFSGLQFPNYSSELNVNALELDDSALYLCASSAGLADTDTQYFGPGTRLTVL.

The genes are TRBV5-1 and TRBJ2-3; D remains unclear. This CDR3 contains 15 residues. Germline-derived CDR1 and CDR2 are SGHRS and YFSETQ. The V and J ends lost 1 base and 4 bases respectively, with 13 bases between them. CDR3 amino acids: CASSLNGPVSDTQYF. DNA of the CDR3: TGCGCCAGCAGCTTGAATGGGCCGGTCTCAGATACGCAGTATTTT.

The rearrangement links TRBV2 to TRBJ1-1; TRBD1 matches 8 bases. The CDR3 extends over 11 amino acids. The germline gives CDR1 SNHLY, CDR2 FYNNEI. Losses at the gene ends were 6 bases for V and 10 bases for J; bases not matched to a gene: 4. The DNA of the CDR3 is TGTGCCAGCAGCCCACAGGGGGGAGCTTTCTTT. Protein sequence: CASSPQGGAFF.

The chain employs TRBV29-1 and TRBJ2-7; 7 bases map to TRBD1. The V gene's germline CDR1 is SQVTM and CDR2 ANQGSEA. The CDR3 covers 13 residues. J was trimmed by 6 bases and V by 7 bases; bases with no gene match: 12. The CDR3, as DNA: TGCAGCGCCCGACAGGGTCCCCCGGGCGAGCAGTACTTC. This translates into CSARQGPPGEQYF.

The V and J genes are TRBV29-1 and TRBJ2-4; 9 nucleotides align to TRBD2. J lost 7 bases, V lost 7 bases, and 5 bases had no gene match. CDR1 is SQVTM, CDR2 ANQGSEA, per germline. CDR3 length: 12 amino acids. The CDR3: CSAGGGENIQYF. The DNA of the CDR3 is TGCAGCGCCGGCGGGGGGGAGAACATTCAGTACTTC. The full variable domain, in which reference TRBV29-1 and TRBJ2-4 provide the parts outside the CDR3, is SAVISQKPSRDICQRGTSLTIQCQVDSQVTMMFWYRQQPGQSLTLIATANQGSEATYESGFVIDKFPISRPNLTFSTLTVSNMSPEDSSIYLCSAGGGENIQYFGAGTRLSVL.

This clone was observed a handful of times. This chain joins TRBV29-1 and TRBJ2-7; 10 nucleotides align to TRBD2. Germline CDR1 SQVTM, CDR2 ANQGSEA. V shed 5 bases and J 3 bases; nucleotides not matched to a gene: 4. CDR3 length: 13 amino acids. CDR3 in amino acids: CSVLLAGSYEQYF. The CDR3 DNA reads TGCAGCGTTCTACTAGCGGGGAGCTACGAGCAGTACTTC.

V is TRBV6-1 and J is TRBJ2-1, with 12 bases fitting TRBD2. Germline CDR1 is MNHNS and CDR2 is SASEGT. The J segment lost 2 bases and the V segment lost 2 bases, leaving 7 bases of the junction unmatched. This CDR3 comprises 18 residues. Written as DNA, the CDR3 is TGTGCCAGCAGTGAATGGGGTGGACTAGCGGGGACCTACAATGAGCAGTTCTTC. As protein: CASSEWGGLAGTYNEQFF.

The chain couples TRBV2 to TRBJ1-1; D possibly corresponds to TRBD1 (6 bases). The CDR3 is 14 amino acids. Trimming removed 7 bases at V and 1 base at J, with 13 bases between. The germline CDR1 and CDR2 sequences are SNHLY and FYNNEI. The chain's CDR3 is CASKGQRTNTEAFF. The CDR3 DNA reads TGTGCCAGCAAAGGACAGAGAACGAACACTGAAGCTTTCTTT.